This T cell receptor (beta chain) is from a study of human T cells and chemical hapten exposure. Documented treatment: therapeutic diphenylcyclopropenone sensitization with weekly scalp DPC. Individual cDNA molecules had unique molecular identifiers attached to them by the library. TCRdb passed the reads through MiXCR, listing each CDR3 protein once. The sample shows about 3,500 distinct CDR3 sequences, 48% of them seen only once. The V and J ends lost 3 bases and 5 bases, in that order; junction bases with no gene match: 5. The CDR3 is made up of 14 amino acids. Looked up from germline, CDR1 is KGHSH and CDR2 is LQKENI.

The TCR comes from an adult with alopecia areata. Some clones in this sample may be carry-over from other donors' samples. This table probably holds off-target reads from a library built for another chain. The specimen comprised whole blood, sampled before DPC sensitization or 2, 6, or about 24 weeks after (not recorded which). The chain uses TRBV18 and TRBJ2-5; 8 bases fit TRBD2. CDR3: CASSPGLELETQYF. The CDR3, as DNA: TGTGCCAGCTCACCGGGACTAGAGTTGGAGACCCAGTACTTC.